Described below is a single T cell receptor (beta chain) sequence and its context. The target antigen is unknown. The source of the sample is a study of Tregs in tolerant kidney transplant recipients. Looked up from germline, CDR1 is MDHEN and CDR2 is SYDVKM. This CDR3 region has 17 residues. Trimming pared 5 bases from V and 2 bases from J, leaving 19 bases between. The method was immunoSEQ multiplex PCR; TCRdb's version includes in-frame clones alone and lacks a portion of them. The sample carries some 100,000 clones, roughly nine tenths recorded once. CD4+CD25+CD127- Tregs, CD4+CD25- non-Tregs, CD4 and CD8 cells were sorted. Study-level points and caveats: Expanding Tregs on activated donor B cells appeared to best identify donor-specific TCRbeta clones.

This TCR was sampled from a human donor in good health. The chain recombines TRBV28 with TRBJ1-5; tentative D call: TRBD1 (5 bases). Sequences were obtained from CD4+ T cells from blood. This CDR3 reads CASSPVARVVGNQPQHF. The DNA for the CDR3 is TGTGCCAGCAGTCCCGTCGCCAGGGTGGTTGGCAATCAGCCCCAGCATTTT.